One sample yielded the 13 T cell receptor beta chains listed below, sequenced in a study of radiotherapy plus CTLA-4 blockade in lung cancer. Method: immunoSEQ multiplex PCR; TCRdb's copy keeps in-frame clones and lacks some. The sample shows about 36,000 clones, roughly two thirds of them seen only once. The sequenced sample was peripheral blood, obtained from a patient treated with radiotherapy plus ipilimumab. These receptors all stem from a human donor with non-small cell lung cancer who had stable disease on radiotherapy plus ipilimumab.

The chain joins TRBV7-9 to TRBJ1-6; D perhaps matches TRBD1 (6 bases). The germline V and J ends were trimmed by 1 base and 10 bases, with 11 bases remaining between them. Germline-derived CDR1 and CDR2 are SEHNR and FQNEAQ (reference sequence). The CDR3 extends over 14 amino acids. In DNA form, the CDR3 reads TGTGCCAGCAGCTTAGAAGGACAGAACTCACCCCTCCACTTT. As protein: CASSLEGQNSPLHF. Based on the CDR3 plus reference TRBV7-9 and TRBJ1-6, the full variable domain is DTGVSQNPRHKITKRGQNVTFRCDPISEHNRLYWYRQTLGQGPEFLTYFQNEAQLEKSRLLSDRFSAERPKGSFSTLEIQRTEQGDSAMYLCASSLEGQNSPLHFGNGTRLTVT.

In DNA form, the CDR3 reads TGCGCCAGCAGCCTGAACCCGGGACAGGGGGCTAACGAGCAGTACTTC. Protein: CASSLNPGQGANEQYF. The chain combines TRBV4-3 with TRBJ2-5; 12 nucleotides align to TRBD1. The J call may not be correct, given that the DNA end is closer to TRBJ2-7. This CDR3 has 16 residues. Germline CDR1 LGHNA, CDR2 YSLEER.

This clone was picked up many times. The chain links TRBV4-1 to TRBJ2-1; no clear D. Trimming took off 2 bases at V and 7 bases at J, with 6 bases between the two ends. The CDR3 is made up of 12 amino acids. Germline V gene lookup returns CDR1 MGHRA and CDR2 YSYEKL. The CDR3 loop reads CASSQLGNEQFF. The CDR3 nucleotides read TGCGCCAGCAGCCAACTCGGGAATGAGCAGTTCTTC.

On this clone itself: The sample carries other DNA sequences with the same CDR3. J is TRBJ1-5 and V is TRBV5-1; 8 nucleotides align to TRBD1. With 0 bases clipped from V and 2 bases from J, the junction kept 1 base outside the gene matches. This CDR3 has 15 amino acids. The germline V gene has CDR1 SGHRS and CDR2 YFSETQ. The CDR3: CASSLEGQGNQPQHF. The CDR3 DNA sequence: TGCGCCAGCAGCTTGGAGGGACAGGGCAATCAGCCCCAGCATTTT.

V and J are TRBV7-9 and TRBJ2-7; 7 positions match TRBD1. Per germline, CDR1 SEHNR and CDR2 FQNEAQ (reference sequence). This CDR3 comprises 14 residues. V shed 5 bases, J shed 1 base, and the junction held 5 bases outside the gene matches. CDR3 amino acids: CASSQTGQSYEQYF. CDR3 nucleotide sequence: TGTGCCAGCAGCCAGACAGGGCAATCCTACGAGCAGTACTTC.

The genes are TRBV19 and TRBJ1-5, with unresolved D. CDR3 length: 13 residues. Germline CDR1 and CDR2: LNHDA and SQIVND (reference sequence). The V gene lost 5 bases and the J gene lost 4 bases, with 9 bases spanning the gap. The CDR3 sequence is CASSRENNQPQHF. The CDR3 DNA reads as TGTGCCAGTAGTCGGGAAAATAATCAGCCCCAGCATTTT.

The chain carries TRBV6-5 and TRBJ2-2; tentatively, D is TRBD1 (6 bases). Per the germline V gene, CDR1 is MNHEY and CDR2 is SVGAGI. The V end lost 10 bases, the J end lost 5 bases, and 14 bases lay between the germline ends. This CDR3 spans 13 amino acids. This CDR3 is CANLTGLTGELFF. The CDR3 DNA reads as TGTGCCAACCTGACAGGATTGACCGGGGAGCTGTTTTTT.

The J gene is TRBJ1-4, the V gene TRBV7-3; 10 nucleotides line up with TRBD1. The ends lost 5 bases at V and 8 bases at J; junction bases unmatched: 2. The CDR3 is 13 residues long. The germline gives CDR1 SGHTA, CDR2 FQGTGA. CDR3: CASSKGQGEKLFF. As DNA, the CDR3 is TGTGCCAGCAGCAAGGGACAGGGGGAAAAACTGTTTTTT.

This clone was picked up a small number of times. This chain's CDR3 is CASSLTSSGNTIYF. The CDR3 coding sequence is TGTGCCAGCAGTTTAACGAGCTCTGGAAACACCATATATTTT. This chain uses TRBV28 with TRBJ1-3; D call uncertain. V was clipped by 2 bases and J by 0 bases, with 5 bases between them. The CDR3 spans 14 residues. CDR1 and CDR2 (germline): MDHEN, SYDVKM.

This clone was observed a few times. The chain has TRBV21-1 and TRBJ2-5; the table names TRBD1, a call not compared with the DNA. TRBV21-1 is a pseudogene. CDR3 length: 17 residues. CDR3 in amino acids: CASSKKPGQGMGETQYF. CDR3 DNA: TGTGCCAGCAGCAAAAAGCCGGGACAGGGGATGGGGGAGACCCAGTACTTC.

V usage is TRBV4-1 and J usage is TRBJ2-7, with 9 bases identical to TRBD1. This CDR3 region has 16 residues. V shed 0 bases, J shed 3 bases, and the junction held 6 bases outside the gene matches. The V gene's germline CDR1 is MGHRA and CDR2 YSYEKL. CDR3 nucleotide sequence: TGCGCCAGCAGCCAAGAGGGGGACAGGGACCACTACGAGCAGTACTTC. Translated: CASSQEGDRDHYEQYF.

This chain uses TRBV11-2 with TRBJ2-1; D may be TRBD1 (6 bases). Trimming removed 1 base at V and 7 bases at J, with 20 bases between. From germline, CDR1 is SGHAT and CDR2 FQNNGV. There are 17 residues in the CDR3. The CDR3 nucleotides read TGTGCCAGCAGCTTAGGTATCGGCAGGGGCATGTTAAATGAGCAGTTCTTC. This translates into CASSLGIGRGMLNEQFF. The variable domain in full, with the rest retrieved from reference TRBV11-2 and TRBJ2-1, is EAGVAQSPRYKIIEKRQSVAFWCNPISGHATLYWYQQILGQGPKLLIQFQNNGVVDDSQLPKDRFSAERLKGVDSTLKIQPAKLEDSAVYLCASSLGIGRGMLNEQFFGPGTRLTVL.

The chain couples TRBV7-2 to TRBJ2-3; TRBD1 matches at 8 bases. CDR1 SGHTA and CDR2 FQGNSA come from the germline V gene. J gave up 2 bases and V 5 bases, and 6 bases lay outside the gene matches. There are 15 residues in the CDR3. The CDR3 region has the DNA TGTGCCAGCAGCACCCAGGGGGCGCACACAGATACGCAGTATTTT. Translating it yields CASSTQGAHTDTQYF.